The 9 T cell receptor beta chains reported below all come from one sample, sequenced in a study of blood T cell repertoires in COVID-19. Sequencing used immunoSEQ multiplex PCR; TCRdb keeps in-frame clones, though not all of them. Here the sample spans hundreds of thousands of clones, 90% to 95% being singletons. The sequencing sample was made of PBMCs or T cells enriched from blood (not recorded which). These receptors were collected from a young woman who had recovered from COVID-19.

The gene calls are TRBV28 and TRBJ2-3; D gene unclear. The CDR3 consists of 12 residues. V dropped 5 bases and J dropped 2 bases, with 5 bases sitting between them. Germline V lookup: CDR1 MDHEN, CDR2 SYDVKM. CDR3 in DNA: TGTGCCAGCAGTACTACCACAGATACGCAGTATTTT. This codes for CASSTTTDTQYF.

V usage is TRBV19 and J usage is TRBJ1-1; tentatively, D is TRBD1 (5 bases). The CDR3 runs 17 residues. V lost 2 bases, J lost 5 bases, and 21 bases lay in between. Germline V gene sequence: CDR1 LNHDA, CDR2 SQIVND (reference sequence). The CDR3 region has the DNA TGTGCCAGTAGTATAAGGTTTTCGGGCAGGGTAGGAACTGAAGCTTTCTTT. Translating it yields CASSIRFSGRVGTEAFF.

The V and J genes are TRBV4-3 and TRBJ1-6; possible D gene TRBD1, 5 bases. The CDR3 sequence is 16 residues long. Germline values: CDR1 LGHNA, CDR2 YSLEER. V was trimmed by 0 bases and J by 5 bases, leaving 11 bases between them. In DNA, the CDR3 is TGCGCCAGCAGCCAAGAAGCGGGGGTGCATAATTCACCCCTCCACTTT. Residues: CASSQEAGVHNSPLHF.

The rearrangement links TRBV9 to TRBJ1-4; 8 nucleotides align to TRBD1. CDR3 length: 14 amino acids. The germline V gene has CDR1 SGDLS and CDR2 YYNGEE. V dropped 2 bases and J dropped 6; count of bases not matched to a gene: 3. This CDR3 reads CASSVQGADEKLFF. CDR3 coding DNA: TGTGCCAGCAGCGTTCAGGGGGCGGATGAAAAACTGTTTTTT.

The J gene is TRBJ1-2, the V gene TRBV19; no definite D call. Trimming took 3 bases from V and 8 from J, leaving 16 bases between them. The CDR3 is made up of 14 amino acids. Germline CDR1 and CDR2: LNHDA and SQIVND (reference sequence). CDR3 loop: CASSMADRESGYTF. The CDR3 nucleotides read TGTGCCAGTAGTATGGCAGACCGGGAGAGCGGCTACACCTTC.

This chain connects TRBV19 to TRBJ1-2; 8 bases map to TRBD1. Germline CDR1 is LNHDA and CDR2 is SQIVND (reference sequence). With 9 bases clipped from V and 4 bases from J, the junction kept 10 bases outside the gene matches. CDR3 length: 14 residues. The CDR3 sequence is CASAPGQEFYGYTF. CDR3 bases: TGTGCCAGCGCACCGGGACAGGAGTTCTATGGCTACACCTTC.

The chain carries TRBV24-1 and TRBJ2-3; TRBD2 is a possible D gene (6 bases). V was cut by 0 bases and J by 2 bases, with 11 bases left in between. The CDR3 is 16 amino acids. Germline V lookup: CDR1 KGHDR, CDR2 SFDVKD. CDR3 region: CATSDLGGVDTDTQYF. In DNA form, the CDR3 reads TGTGCCACCAGTGATTTGGGCGGGGTGGACACAGATACGCAGTATTTT.

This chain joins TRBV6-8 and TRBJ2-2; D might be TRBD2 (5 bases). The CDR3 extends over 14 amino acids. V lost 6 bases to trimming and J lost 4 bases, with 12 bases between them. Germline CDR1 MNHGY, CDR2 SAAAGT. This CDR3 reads CASRVTGVTGELFF. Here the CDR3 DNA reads TGTGCCAGCAGGGTCACCGGGGTCACCGGGGAGCTGTTTTTT.

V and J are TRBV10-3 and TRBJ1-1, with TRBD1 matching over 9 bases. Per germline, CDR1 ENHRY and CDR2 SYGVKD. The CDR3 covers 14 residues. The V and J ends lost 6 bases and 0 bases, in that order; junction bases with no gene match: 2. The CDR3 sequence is CAIRGQGLNTEAFF. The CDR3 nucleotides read TGTGCCATCAGGGGACAGGGACTGAACACTGAAGCTTTCTTT.